Following are 20 T cell receptor beta chains from one sample sequenced in a study of OX40 agonist ivuxolimab in advanced cancers. The data were produced by immunoSEQ multiplex PCR, yet TCRdb's version contains in-frame clones alone and is incomplete. The table has some 44,000 clones, about 86% seen once. The starting material was CD4+ or CD8+ T cells sorted from blood, obtained in a trial of the OX40 agonist ivuxolimab. The receptor source for this set is an adult with an advanced solid tumor such as melanoma, head and neck, liver or kidney cancer.

J is TRBJ2-3 and V is TRBV4-2; unclear D gene. This CDR3 has 14 amino acids. Germline V CDR1 and CDR2: LGHNA, YNFKEQ. Trimming removed 4 bases at V and 1 base at J, with 9 bases between. This CDR3 is CASSPRTRTDTQYF. The CDR3 nucleotides read TGTGCCAGCAGCCCTCGGACCCGCACAGATACGCAGTATTTT.

This clone appeared once. V and J are TRBV9 and TRBJ2-1; the D gene could be TRBD1 or TRBD2 (7 bases each). V was trimmed by 7 bases and J by 9 bases, leaving 17 bases between them. In germline, CDR1 is SGDLS, CDR2 YYNGEE. This CDR3 has 13 residues. Here the CDR3 reads CASSGGGWAEQFF. The CDR3 nucleotides read TGTGCCAGCTCAGGGGGAGGGTGGGCTGAGCAGTTCTTC.

This sequence joins TRBV9 and TRBJ2-1; 7 nucleotides line up with TRBD2. Unmatched junction bases numbered 13, after V lost 0 bases and J lost 7 bases. In germline, CDR1 is SGDLS, CDR2 YYNGEE. This CDR3 is 17 amino acids long. The chain's CDR3 is CASSVATGGRGGNEQFF. The CDR3 nucleotides are TGTGCCAGCAGCGTAGCTACGGGGGGTAGAGGTGGGAATGAGCAGTTCTTC.

The J gene is TRBJ2-7, the V gene TRBV7-2, with TRBD2 matching over 7 bases. CDR3 size: 17 residues. After removal of 5 bases from V and 0 bases from J, the junction contained 13 bases not matched to a gene. Germline V lookup: CDR1 SGHTA, CDR2 FQGNSA. The CDR3 spells CASSPGGWGVGSYEQYF. In DNA form, the CDR3 reads TGTGCCAGCAGCCCCGGGGGGTGGGGGGTCGGCTCCTACGAGCAGTACTTC.

The gene calls are TRBV5-4 and TRBJ2-7, with D perhaps TRBD1 or TRBD2 (5 bases each). Per the germline V gene, CDR1 is SGHNT and CDR2 is YYREEE (reference sequence). This CDR3 has 15 residues. Trimming removed 4 bases at V and 1 base at J, with 15 bases between. The DNA for the CDR3 is TGTGCCAGCAGCACGGGGCAGTCAGGGTCCTACGAGCAGTACTTC. It is translated as CASSTGQSGSYEQYF.

The chain carries TRBV14 and TRBJ2-2, with unresolved D. This CDR3 contains 14 residues. V lost 1 base, J lost 5 bases, and 8 bases lay in between. Germline V gene data show CDR1 as SGHDN and CDR2 as FVKESK. The CDR3 DNA reads TGTGCCAGCAGCCAAGGGCGATTTACCGGGGAGCTGTTTTTT. Amino acids: CASSQGRFTGELFF.

V and J are TRBV11-2 and TRBJ2-7; the match to TRBD2 covers 8 bases. The germline V gene has CDR1 SGHAT and CDR2 FQNNGV. The CDR3 loop spans 14 amino acids. Trimming at V came to 1 base and at J to 6 bases, leaving 5 bases not matched to a gene. The CDR3 spells CASSLVTGGGEQYF. The CDR3 coding sequence is TGTGCCAGCAGCTTAGTTACCGGGGGGGGCGAGCAGTACTTC.

This rearrangement joins TRBV9 to TRBJ2-7; D possibly uses TRBD1 or TRBD2 (6 bases each). This CDR3 has 15 residues. Trimming removed 4 bases at V and 2 bases at J, with 16 bases between. The germline V gene has CDR1 SGDLS and CDR2 YYNGEE. CDR3 coding DNA: TGTGCCAGCAGCCTGGGGGGACACAATCCCTACGAGCAGTACTTC. The encoded protein is CASSLGGHNPYEQYF.

CDR3 residues: CASSSSGGRGYTF. As DNA, the CDR3 is TGTGCCAGCAGCTCTTCCGGTGGTCGTGGCTACACCTTC. This chain connects TRBV7-9 to TRBJ1-2; D remains unclear. The germline V and J ends were trimmed by 4 bases and 7 bases, with 13 bases remaining between them. This CDR3 contains 13 residues. Germline-derived CDR1 and CDR2 are SEHNR and FQNEAQ (reference sequence).

J is TRBJ2-5 and V is TRBV7-3; 12 bases fit TRBD2. This CDR3 comprises 18 residues. The V gene's germline CDR1 is SGHTA and CDR2 FQGTGA. V lost 5 bases and J lost 5; bases outside the gene matches: 15. The CDR3 coding sequence is TGTGCCAGCAGCCCCCAGGGCCCTGGACTAGCGGGATTTGAGACCCAGTACTTC. Translation gives CASSPQGPGLAGFETQYF.

V usage is TRBV9 and J usage is TRBJ2-1, with D unresolved. With 2 bases removed from V and 9 bases from J, the gap between germline ends came to 12 bases. The V gene's germline CDR1 is SGDLS and CDR2 YYNGEE. This CDR3 spans 13 amino acids. The CDR3 nucleotides read TGTGCCAGCAGCGTCGGCTATTGGGGTGAGCAGTTCTTC. It encodes CASSVGYWGEQFF.

The chain employs TRBV5-1 and TRBJ2-3; either TRBD1 or TRBD2 may fit D (5 bases each). V lost 0 bases and J 5 bases, leaving 16 bases between the germline ends. This CDR3 spans 16 amino acids. Germline loops: CDR1 SGHRS, CDR2 YFSETQ. The CDR3 DNA follows: TGCGCCAGCAGCTTGGAGGGACGGTCACCGGAAGATACGCAGTATTTT. Its translation is CASSLEGRSPEDTQYF.

This rearrangement joins TRBV6-6 to TRBJ1-4; no reliable D call. The CDR3 is 16 residues long. Trimming pared 6 bases from V and 0 bases from J, leaving 14 bases between. Germline CDR1 reads MNHNY; CDR2 reads SVGAGI (reference sequence). CDR3 sequence: CASRSGQLATNEKLFF. The CDR3 DNA follows: TGTGCCAGCAGATCCGGGCAGCTTGCAACTAATGAAAAACTGTTTTTT.

This rearrangement joins TRBV30 to TRBJ2-5; D possibly corresponds to TRBD2 (5 bases). Germline CDR1 GTSNPN, CDR2 SVGIG (reference sequence). Trimming took off 5 bases at V and 4 bases at J, with 8 bases between the two ends. The CDR3 runs to 11 residues. The CDR3 sequence: CAWGGGETQYF. The CDR3 coding sequence is TGTGCCTGGGGAGGTGGAGAGACCCAGTACTTC.

The chain uses TRBV6-4 and TRBJ2-7, with 8 bases fitting TRBD1. The CDR3 totals 14 residues. Trimming at V came to 5 bases and at J to 5 bases, leaving 8 bases not matched to a gene. CDR1 is MRHNA and CDR2 is SNTAGT in the germline V gene. The CDR3 nucleotides read TGTGCCAGCAGTTTTAGACAGGGGACGAACGAGCAGTACTTC. This encodes CASSFRQGTNEQYF.

This chain uses TRBV7-9 with TRBJ1-1; 7 bases agree with TRBD1. The ends lost 2 bases at V and 4 bases at J; junction bases unmatched: 1. This CDR3 has 13 residues. Germline V lookup: CDR1 SEHNR, CDR2 FQNEAQ (reference sequence). The CDR3 DNA reads TGTGCCAGCAGCTTAAGGGGGCCCACTGAAGCTTTCTTT. Protein: CASSLRGPTEAFF. Supplemented by reference TRBV7-9 and TRBJ1-1, the full variable domain reads DTGVSQNPRHKITKRGQNVTFRCDPISEHNRLYWYRQTLGQGPEFLTYFQNEAQLEKSRLLSDRFSAERPKGSFSTLEIQRTEQGDSAMYLCASSLRGPTEAFFGQGTRLTVV.

This clone was detected once. The chain carries TRBV4-2 and TRBJ1-2; D is ambiguous. V lost 1 base to trimming and J lost 9 bases, with 15 bases between them. The germline V gene has CDR1 LGHNA and CDR2 YNFKEQ. The CDR3 contains 14 residues. DNA of the CDR3: TGTGCCAGCAGCCAAGTTAGGGCGGTTGAGAGCTACACCTTC. It codes for CASSQVRAVESYTF.

The rearrangement uses TRBV19 and TRBJ2-3; TRBD2 matches 9 bases. V shed 7 bases and J 5 bases; nucleotides not matched to a gene: 10. The CDR3 is 15 residues long. CDR1 and CDR2 (germline): LNHDA, SQIVND (reference sequence). The CDR3 coding sequence is TGTGCCAGTAACATAGCGGGGGCCGGGGGAGATACGCAGTATTTT. This gives the protein CASNIAGAGGDTQYF.

The rearrangement links TRBV27 to TRBJ1-1; D call uncertain. The CDR3 runs 15 residues. Deletions cut 3 bases from V and 8 bases from J, with 19 bases between. Per the germline V gene, CDR1 is MNHEY and CDR2 is SMNVEV (reference sequence). The CDR3 reads CASSFGQGGFFEAFF. CDR3 coding DNA: TGTGCCAGCAGTTTCGGGCAAGGAGGGTTCTTCGAAGCTTTCTTT.

This sequence joins TRBV28 and TRBJ2-2; 9 nucleotides line up with TRBD1. The CDR3 is made up of 15 amino acids. The V gene end was trimmed by 5 bases and the J gene end by 7 bases; junction bases not matched to a gene: 8. The germline CDR1 and CDR2 sequences are MDHEN and SYDVKM. This CDR3 is CASSPGTGRHGELFF. The CDR3 nucleotides are TGTGCCAGCAGTCCCGGGACAGGGAGACACGGGGAGCTGTTTTTT.